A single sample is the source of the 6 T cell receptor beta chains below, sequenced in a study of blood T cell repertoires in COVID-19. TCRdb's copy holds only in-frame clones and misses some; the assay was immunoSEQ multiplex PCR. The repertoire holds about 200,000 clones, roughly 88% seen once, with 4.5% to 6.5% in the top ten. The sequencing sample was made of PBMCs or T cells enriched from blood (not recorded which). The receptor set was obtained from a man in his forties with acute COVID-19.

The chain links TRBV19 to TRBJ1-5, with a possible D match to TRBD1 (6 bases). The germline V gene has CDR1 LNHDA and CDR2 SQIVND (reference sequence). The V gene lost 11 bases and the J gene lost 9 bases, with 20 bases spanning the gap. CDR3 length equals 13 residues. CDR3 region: CASKGEGVTPQHF. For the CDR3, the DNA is TGTGCCTCTAAGGGGGAGGGAGTGACGCCCCAGCATTTT.

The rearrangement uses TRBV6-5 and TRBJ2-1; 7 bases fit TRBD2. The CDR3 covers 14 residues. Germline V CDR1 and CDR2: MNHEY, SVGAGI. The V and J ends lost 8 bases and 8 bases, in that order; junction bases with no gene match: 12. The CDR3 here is CASQRSREGHEQFF. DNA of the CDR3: TGTGCCAGCCAGAGGTCGAGGGAGGGCCATGAGCAGTTCTTC.

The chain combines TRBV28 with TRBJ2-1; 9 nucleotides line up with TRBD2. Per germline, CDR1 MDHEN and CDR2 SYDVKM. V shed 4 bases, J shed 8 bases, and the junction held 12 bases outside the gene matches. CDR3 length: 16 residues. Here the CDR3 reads CASSSVREGTGDEQFF. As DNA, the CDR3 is TGTGCCAGCAGTTCGGTGCGGGAGGGAACAGGCGATGAGCAGTTCTTC.

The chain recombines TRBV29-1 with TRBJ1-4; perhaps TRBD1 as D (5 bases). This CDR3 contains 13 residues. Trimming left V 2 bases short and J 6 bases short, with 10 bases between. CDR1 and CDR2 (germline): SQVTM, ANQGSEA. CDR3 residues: CSVETGGDEKLFF. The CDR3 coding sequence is TGCAGCGTTGAAACGGGGGGTGATGAAAAACTGTTTTTT.

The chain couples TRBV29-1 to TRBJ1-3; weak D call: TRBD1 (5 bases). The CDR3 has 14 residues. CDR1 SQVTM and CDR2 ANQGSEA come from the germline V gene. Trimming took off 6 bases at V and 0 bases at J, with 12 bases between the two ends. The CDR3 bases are TGCAGCGTGGCATCGGGACTCTCTGGAAACACCATATATTTT. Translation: CSVASGLSGNTIYF.

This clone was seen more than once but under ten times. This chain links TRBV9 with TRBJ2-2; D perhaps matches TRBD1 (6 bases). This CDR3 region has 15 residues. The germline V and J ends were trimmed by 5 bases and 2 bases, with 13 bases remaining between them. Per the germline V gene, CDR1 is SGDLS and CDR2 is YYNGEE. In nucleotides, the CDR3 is TGTGCCAGCAGTCGGACAGTTACCAACACCGGGGAGCTGTTTTTT. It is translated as CASSRTVTNTGELFF.